The clone carrying this T cell receptor beta chain came up once. The antigen remains undetermined. The V and J ends lost 2 bases and 4 bases, in that order; junction bases with no gene match: 9. The V gene's germline CDR1 is MNHEY and CDR2 SMNVEV (reference sequence). The CDR3 contains 17 residues. This sample stems from a study of shared clonotypes between healthy human individuals. In the authors' methods: For the immunoSEQ data, sequences were junction-only without quality scores, so filtering differed. The data were produced by immunoSEQ multiplex PCR, yet TCRdb's version contains in-frame clones alone and is incomplete. The V and J calls and clone size were taken over from that table, and D and trimming were inferred from the DNA. The repertoire holds some 1.5 million clones, nearly 99% seen once, with around 0.47% in the top ten. Study results and caveats: A reduction in generation probabilities was seen for non-shared clonotypes relative to those shared by all four donors.

Investigators divided CD4+ cells into CD45RA+ naive and CD45RA-negative memory subsets. The chain has TRBV27 and TRBJ2-3; TRBD2 matches at 10 bases. This TCR derives from a man under 40 in good health. The sample was naive CD4+ T cells sorted from blood. Subset meaning: CD45RA+ positively selected. CDR3 nucleotides: TGTGCCAGCAGTTTAGACCCTCCTAGCGGGAGAGCAGATACGCAGTATTTT. This encodes CASSLDPPSGRADTQYF.